These 10 T cell receptor beta chains were all obtained from the same sample, sequenced in a study of T cells in Graves' hyperthyroidism and ophthalmopathy. TCR beta CDR3 sequences were amplified from RNA transcripts. During a first-round RT-PCR of the TCR CDR3, the HTBI primer set was used. Via MiXCR, TCRdb re-called the multiplex PCR reads, giving one row per CDR3 protein. The sample lists hundreds of thousands of distinct CDR3 sequences; roughly 15% were seen once. Sequenced: blood. The source of these receptors is a young man with Graves' ophthalmopathy.

This clonotype has a count of ten or more. The V gene is TRBV18, the J gene TRBJ2-3; no clear D gene. CDR3 size: 13 residues. Germline V gene sequence: CDR1 KGHSH, CDR2 LQKENI. The V end was cut by 2 bases, the J end by 6 bases, with 9 bases between. CDR3 bases: TGTGCCAGCTCACCAGGGGTTAGGGATACGCAGTATTTT. Translating gives CASSPGVRDTQYF.

This clonotype came up many times. The V and J genes are TRBV29-1 and TRBJ2-3; 8 bases match TRBD1. CDR1 is SQVTM and CDR2 is ANQGSEA in the germline V gene. The CDR3 contains 17 residues. V trimming: 4 bases; J trimming: 2 bases; junction bases outside the gene matches: 14. The CDR3 DNA sequence: TGCAGCGTTGGACAGGGGCGCGATCCCGCGTCCACAGATACGCAGTATTTT. This gives the protein CSVGQGRDPASTDTQYF.

This clonotype has ten or more counts. V gene TRBV24-1 combines with J gene TRBJ2-3; D possibly uses TRBD1 or TRBD2 (5 bases each). From germline, CDR1 is KGHDR and CDR2 SFDVKD. V lost 5 bases, J lost 7 bases, and 9 bases lay in between. The CDR3 is 12 residues long. The CDR3 nucleotides are TGTGCCACCAGTGTCCGGGACCATACGCAGTATTTT. Protein: CATSVRDHTQYF.

CDR3 sequence (DNA): TGTGCCAGCAGCTTAGCCGCCGGGGTTTGGGGCTACACCTTC. Protein product: CASSLAAGVWGYTF. The genes are TRBV7-2 and TRBJ1-2; D gene uncertain. CDR1 and CDR2 from the germline V gene are SGHTA and FQGNSA. CDR3 length equals 14 residues. V was pared by 0 bases and J by 8 bases, with 13 bases between.

The chain is built from TRBV18 and TRBJ1-2; tentative D call: TRBD1 (6 bases). The CDR3 is 15 residues long. Between the trimmed V and J ends, which lost 3 bases and 0 bases, there was a span of 11 bases. Germline CDR1 KGHSH, CDR2 LQKENI. The CDR3 protein is CASSPRTVTNYGYTF. The CDR3 DNA reads TGTGCCAGCTCACCGCGGACAGTAACTAACTATGGCTACACCTTC.

The chain has TRBV6-1 and TRBJ2-2; 9 positions match TRBD2. This CDR3 is 17 amino acids long. Germline loops: CDR1 MNHNS, CDR2 SASEGT. Trimming cost V 5 bases and J 6 bases; bases outside gene matches: 13. The CDR3, as DNA: TGTGCCAGCAGTTCGACCGGCGGGGGGGCTCTCTCCGGGGAGCTGTTTTTT. Translated, it gives CASSSTGGGALSGELFF.

In this sample, this clonotype turned up many times. This rearrangement joins TRBV12-3 or TRBV12-4 to TRBJ2-7, with TRBD1 matching over 8 bases. The CDR3 totals 15 residues. The J segment lost 5 bases and the V segment lost 6 bases, leaving 12 bases of the junction unmatched. CDR3 protein: CASSLGQGPVHEQYF. For the CDR3, the DNA is TGTGCCAGCAGCCTCGGACAGGGACCGGTCCACGAGCAGTACTTC.

The gene calls are TRBV12-3 or TRBV12-4 and TRBJ1-1; 7 nucleotides agree with TRBD1. J gave up 3 bases and V 6 bases, and 7 bases lay outside the gene matches. The CDR3 is 14 amino acids. The CDR3 DNA follows: TGTGCCAGCAGCCTGGGACAGCTCTACACTGAAGCTTTCTTT. It codes for CASSLGQLYTEAFF.

Note on this clonotype: This could be a read error, since a much larger clone is one nucleotide away. The CDR3 carries no conserved terminal phenylalanine or tryptophan, so it likely arises from a read error. The chain has TRBV12-3 or TRBV12-4 and TRBJ1-6; weak D call: TRBD1 (5 bases). The CDR3 covers 14 residues. The ends were cut back, 6 bases at V and 8 bases at J, with 14 bases in the middle. The CDR3 DNA is TGTGCCAGCAGCCCAGACAGCGACTATTCACCCCTCCACCTT. Its translation: CASSPDSDYSPLHL.

This clonotype was observed at least ten times. J is TRBJ2-3 and V is TRBV9, with 13 bases lining up with TRBD2. In germline, CDR1 is SGDLS, CDR2 YYNGEE. The J segment lost 6 bases and the V segment lost 3 bases, leaving 4 bases of the junction unmatched. The CDR3 covers 15 residues. DNA for the CDR3: TGTGCCAGCAGCGAGACTAGCGGGAGGAGGGATACGCAGTATTTT. This gives the protein CASSETSGRRDTQYF. Drawing the rest from reference TRBV9 and TRBJ2-3, the complete variable domain is DSGVTQTPKHLITATGQRVTLRCSPRSGDLSVYWYQQSLDQGLQFLIQYYNGEERAKGNILERFSAQQFPDLHSELNLSSLELGDSALYFCASSETSGRRDTQYFGPGTRLTVL.